This T cell receptor beta chain was observed in a study of T cells in localized non-small cell lung cancer. Using immunoSEQ multiplex PCR, the repertoire was profiled, and TCRdb retains in-frame clones only, with some absent. The profile shows around 94,000 clones, about nine tenths of them singletons. The germline V gene has CDR1 MNHEY and CDR2 SVGAGI. The length of the CDR3 is 14 residues. The germline V and J ends were trimmed by 0 bases and 4 bases, with 10 bases remaining between them. To note about this clone: Its antigen is as yet unknown.

Overall study findings and caveats: Uninvolved adjacent lung showed peak T cell clonality, exceeding tumor.

This TCR was sampled from a man aged 40-75 years with stage I squamous cell lung carcinoma. The material was peripheral blood, obtained before any cancer treatment. This chain joins TRBV6-5 and TRBJ2-7; D gene unclear. CDR3 residues: CASSYSNSFYEQYF. As DNA, the CDR3 is TGTGCCAGCAGTTACTCTAATAGCTTTTACGAGCAGTACTTC.